This T cell receptor (beta chain) was sequenced for a study of blood T cell repertoires in COVID-19. This table comes from immunoSEQ multiplex PCR, and its TCRdb copy is limited to in-frame clones, with some not included. Of 200,000 to 300,000 clones listed, 65% to 85% are singletons. The sequencing input was peripheral blood. The sequence was collected from an elderly woman with acute or convalescent COVID-19.

Written as DNA, the CDR3 is TGCGCCAGCAGCCAGGACAGTAGCTATGGCTACACCTTC. This encodes CASSQDSSYGYTF. V usage is TRBV4-1 and J usage is TRBJ1-2; tentative D call: TRBD1 (6 bases). The CDR3 sequence is 13 residues long. Germline V lookup: CDR1 MGHRA, CDR2 YSYEKL. V dropped 3 bases and J dropped 4 bases, with 9 bases sitting between them.